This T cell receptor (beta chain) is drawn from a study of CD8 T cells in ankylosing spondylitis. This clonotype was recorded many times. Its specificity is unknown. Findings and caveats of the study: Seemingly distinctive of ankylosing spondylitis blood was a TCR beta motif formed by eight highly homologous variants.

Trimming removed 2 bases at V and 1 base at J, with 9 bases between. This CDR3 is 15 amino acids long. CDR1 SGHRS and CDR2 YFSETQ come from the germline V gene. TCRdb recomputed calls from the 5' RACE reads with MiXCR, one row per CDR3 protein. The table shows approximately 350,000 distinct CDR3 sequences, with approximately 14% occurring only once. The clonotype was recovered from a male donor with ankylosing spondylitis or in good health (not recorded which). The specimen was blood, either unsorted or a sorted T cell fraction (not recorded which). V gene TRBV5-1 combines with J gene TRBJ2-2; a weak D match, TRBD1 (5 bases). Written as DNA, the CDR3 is TGCGCCAGCAGCTTCGTCGACAGGAACACCGGGGAGCTGTTTTTT. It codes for CASSFVDRNTGELFF.